This passage covers 20 T cell receptor beta chains from one sample sequenced in a study of OX40 agonist ivuxolimab in advanced cancers. The table came from immunoSEQ multiplex PCR; TCRdb's copy has only in-frame clones and leaves some out. The sample records 70,000 to 95,000 clones, about 90% being singletons. The sequences come from CD4+ or CD8+ T cells sorted from blood, collected in a trial of the OX40 agonist ivuxolimab. Receptors originate from an adult with an advanced solid tumor such as melanoma, head and neck, liver or kidney cancer.

In this sample, this clone turned up once. The chain links TRBV14 to TRBJ1-2, with D unresolved. V gave up 6 bases and J gave up 3 bases, with 11 bases separating them. In germline, CDR1 is SGHDN, CDR2 FVKESK. The CDR3 has 13 residues. CDR3 region: CASRPTGYYGYTF. The DNA of the CDR3 is TGTGCCAGCAGGCCCACTGGGTACTATGGCTACACCTTC.

The chain uses TRBV27 and TRBJ2-3, with 10 nucleotides matching TRBD2. V lost 1 base, J lost 2 bases, and 6 bases stayed unmatched. Germline assignment: CDR1 MNHEY and CDR2 SMNVEV (reference sequence). The CDR3 extends over 17 amino acids. The CDR3 region has the DNA TGTGCCAGCAGTTTATTGCCTAGCGGGAGCAACACAGATACGCAGTATTTT. This sequence encodes CASSLLPSGSNTDTQYF.

The chain joins TRBV5-4 to TRBJ2-1; either TRBD1 or TRBD2 may supply D (5 bases each). The germline V gene encodes CDR1 SGHNT and CDR2 YYREEE (reference sequence). With 4 bases removed from V and 2 bases from J, the gap between germline ends came to 19 bases. This CDR3 comprises 17 residues. CDR3 sequence reads: CASSKIPGPSTYNEQFF. The CDR3 nucleotides are TGTGCCAGCAGCAAAATACCGGGACCGAGCACCTACAATGAGCAGTTCTTC.

The count of this clone is one. This sequence joins TRBV6-5 and TRBJ2-4; maybe TRBD1 (5 bases). Germline V CDR1 and CDR2: MNHEY, SVGAGI. The V and J ends lost 2 bases and 0 bases respectively, with 8 bases between them. CDR3 length equals 15 residues. Here the CDR3 reads CASSYGALAKNIQYF. CDR3 DNA: TGTGCCAGCAGTTACGGGGCCTTAGCCAAAAACATTCAGTACTTC.

In its sample, this clone was seen a few times. This chain joins TRBV7-2 and TRBJ2-3, with 7 bases fitting TRBD2. The CDR3 has 15 amino acids. Trimming removed 2 bases from V and 7 bases from J; junction bases left unmatched: 9. Germline CDR1 reads SGHTA; CDR2 reads FQGNSA. This CDR3 is CASSLYVGGVNTQYF. CDR3 DNA sequence: TGTGCCAGCAGCTTATATGTGGGAGGGGTGAATACGCAGTATTTT.

This chain links TRBV2 with TRBJ2-3, with D tentatively TRBD2 (5 bases). The V end was cut by 6 bases, the J end by 0 bases, with 22 bases between. CDR3 size: 18 residues. Germline CDR1 and CDR2: SNHLY and FYNNEI. Here the CDR3 reads CASSEISLRVMSTDTQYF. In DNA form, the CDR3 reads TGTGCCAGCAGCGAAATATCATTGAGGGTAATGAGCACAGATACGCAGTATTTT.

The gene calls are TRBV6-5 and TRBJ2-6; maybe TRBD2 (5 bases). Trimming stripped 4 bases from V and 0 bases from J, with 10 bases between. The germline CDR1 and CDR2 sequences are MNHEY and SVGAGI. The CDR3 length is 16 residues. The CDR3 DNA reads TGTGCCAGCAGTTCGAGAGGAGGCTCTGGGGCCAACGTCCTGACTTTC. Its translation is CASSSRGGSGANVLTF.

The chain has TRBV14 and TRBJ2-5; D is unresolved. V was trimmed by 0 bases and J by 1 base, leaving 12 bases between them. Germline assignment: CDR1 SGHDN and CDR2 FVKESK. This CDR3 is 16 amino acids long. CDR3: CASSQDWADTQETQYF. The DNA for the CDR3 is TGTGCCAGCAGCCAAGATTGGGCGGATACCCAAGAGACCCAGTACTTC.

This chain uses TRBV5-4 with TRBJ2-7; the D is unclear. The CDR3 has 17 residues. V lost 0 bases to trimming and J lost 2 bases, with 18 bases between them. The germline gives CDR1 SGHNT, CDR2 YYREEE (reference sequence). Written as DNA, the CDR3 is TGTGCCAGCAGCTTGGGTGGAACTGGGGATACAACCTACGAGCAGTACTTC. Amino acids: CASSLGGTGDTTYEQYF.

The V gene is TRBV18, the J gene TRBJ1-1, with 9 bases identical to TRBD1. Unmatched junction bases numbered 9, after V lost 1 base and J lost 3 bases. The CDR3 is made up of 17 amino acids. Germline V gene lookup returns CDR1 KGHSH and CDR2 LQKENI. The CDR3 reads CASSPLKGQGVDTEAFF. The CDR3 DNA reads as TGTGCCAGCTCACCACTGAAGGGACAGGGCGTTGACACTGAAGCTTTCTTT.

The chain employs TRBV6-6 and TRBJ1-2; 9 bases map to TRBD1. Germline-derived CDR1 and CDR2 are MNHNY and SVGAGI (reference sequence). The length of the CDR3 is 14 residues. With V trimmed by 6 bases and J by 4 bases, 6 bases remained unmatched. This chain's CDR3 is CASSPDRGVYGYTF. The DNA of the CDR3 is TGTGCCAGCAGCCCGGACAGGGGAGTCTATGGCTACACCTTC.

This clone was observed a single time. The V gene is TRBV5-6, the J gene TRBJ2-6; D is possibly TRBD2 (6 bases). The CDR3 covers 14 residues. The V gene's germline CDR1 is SGHDT and CDR2 YYEEEE. V lost 4 bases and J lost 1, with 6 bases in between. CDR3 amino acids: CASSGRSGANVLTF. DNA of the CDR3: TGTGCCAGCAGCGGGAGGTCTGGGGCCAACGTCCTGACTTTC.

The gene calls are TRBV7-8 and TRBJ2-6; 8 nucleotides match TRBD1. Looked up from germline, CDR1 is SGHVS and CDR2 is FQNEAQ. The ends lost 6 bases at V and 2 bases at J; junction bases unmatched: 9. This CDR3 is 17 amino acids long. CDR3 protein: CASRRTGSTPGANVLTF. DNA for the CDR3: TGTGCCAGCAGGAGGACAGGGAGCACGCCTGGGGCCAACGTCCTGACTTTC.

The chain has TRBV6-5 and TRBJ2-7; perhaps D is TRBD1 or TRBD2 (5 bases each). This CDR3 has 13 amino acids. The germline gives CDR1 MNHEY, CDR2 SVGAGI. V was shortened by 5 bases and J by 6 bases, with 14 bases between the two germline ends. The CDR3 spells CASSVLRGAEQYF. The CDR3 DNA reads TGTGCCAGCAGTGTACTAAGAGGGGCCGAGCAGTACTTC.

CDR3 nucleotide sequence: TGTGCCAGCATCGCGAGGGACACTGAAGCTTTCTTT. Its protein product is CASIARDTEAFF. This sequence joins TRBV6-5 and TRBJ1-1; D call uncertain. V dropped 7 bases and J dropped 3 bases, with 9 bases sitting between them. This CDR3 contains 12 residues. Germline CDR1 is MNHEY and CDR2 is SVGAGI.

This clone was detected a few times. The chain recombines TRBV11-2 with TRBJ1-6; no definite D call. V lost 3 bases to trimming and J lost 7 bases, with 10 bases between them. The CDR3 extends over 14 amino acids. The germline V gene encodes CDR1 SGHAT and CDR2 FQNNGV. The CDR3 DNA reads TGTGCCAGCAGCTTTTGGGGAGCGAATTCACCCCTCCACTTT. Its translation is CASSFWGANSPLHF. Based on the CDR3 plus reference TRBV11-2 and TRBJ1-6, the full variable domain is EAGVAQSPRYKIIEKRQSVAFWCNPISGHATLYWYQQILGQGPKLLIQFQNNGVVDDSQLPKDRFSAERLKGVDSTLKIQPAKLEDSAVYLCASSFWGANSPLHFGNGTRLTVT.

V is TRBV2 and J is TRBJ1-1, with D possibly being TRBD1 (5 bases). The CDR3 has 14 amino acids. The ends were cut back, 7 bases at V and 1 base at J, with 13 bases in the middle. Germline lookup yields CDR1 SNHLY and CDR2 FYNNEI. The CDR3: CASIAGAPNTEAFF. CDR3 bases: TGTGCCAGCATTGCCGGGGCCCCGAACACTGAAGCTTTCTTT.

The chain recombines TRBV4-2 with TRBJ1-4, with TRBD1 identical over 10 bases. V lost 1 base, J lost 0 bases, and 5 bases stayed unmatched. The CDR3 is made up of 18 amino acids. Germline-derived CDR1 and CDR2 are LGHNA and YNFKEQ. The CDR3 sequence is CASSQGQGAVATNEKLFF. CDR3 sequence (DNA): TGTGCCAGCAGCCAAGGACAGGGGGCTGTTGCAACTAATGAAAAACTGTTTTTT.

The chain links TRBV5-4 to TRBJ1-2; 7 bases line up with TRBD1. After removal of 2 bases from V and 7 bases from J, the junction contained 11 bases not matched to a gene. Germline loops: CDR1 SGHNT, CDR2 YYREEE (reference sequence). The CDR3 is 15 amino acids. For the CDR3, the DNA is TGTGCCAGCAGCTTTGACAGGGTGAGGATAGGTGGCTACACCTTC. As protein: CASSFDRVRIGGYTF.

The V call is TRBV6-1, the J call TRBJ2-7, with 9 bases identical to TRBD1. Germline trimming cut 0 bases from V and 11 bases from J; bases unmatched to any gene: 5. CDR3 size: 13 residues. Germline CDR1 is MNHNS and CDR2 is SASEGT. The DNA of the CDR3 is TGTGCCAGCAGTGAAGCTGGGGACAGGGAGAAGTACTTC. This translates into CASSEAGDREKYF.